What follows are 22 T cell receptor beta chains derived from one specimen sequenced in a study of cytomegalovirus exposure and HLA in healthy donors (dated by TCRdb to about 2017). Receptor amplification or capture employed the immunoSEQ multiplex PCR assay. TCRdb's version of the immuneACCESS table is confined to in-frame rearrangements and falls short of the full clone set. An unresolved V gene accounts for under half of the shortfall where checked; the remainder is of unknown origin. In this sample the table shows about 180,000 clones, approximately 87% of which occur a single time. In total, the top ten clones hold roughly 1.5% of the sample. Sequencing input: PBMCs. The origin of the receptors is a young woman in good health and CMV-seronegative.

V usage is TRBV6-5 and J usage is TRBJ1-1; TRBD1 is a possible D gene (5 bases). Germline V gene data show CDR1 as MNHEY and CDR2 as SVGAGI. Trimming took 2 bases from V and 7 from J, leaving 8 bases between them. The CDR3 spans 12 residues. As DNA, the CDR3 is TGTGCCAGCAGTTACGAAAGGGGTGAAGCTTTCTTT. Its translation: CASSYERGEAFF.

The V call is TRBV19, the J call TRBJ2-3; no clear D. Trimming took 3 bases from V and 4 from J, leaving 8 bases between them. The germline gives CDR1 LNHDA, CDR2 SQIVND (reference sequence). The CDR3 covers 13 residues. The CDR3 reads CASSMKRPDTQYF. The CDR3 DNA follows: TGTGCCAGTAGTATGAAGCGACCAGATACGCAGTATTTT.

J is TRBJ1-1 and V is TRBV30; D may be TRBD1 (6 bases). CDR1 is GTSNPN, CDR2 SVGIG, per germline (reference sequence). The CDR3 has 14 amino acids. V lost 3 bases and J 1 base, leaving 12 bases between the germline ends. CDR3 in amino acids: CAWRPGVPNTEAFF. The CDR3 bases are TGTGCCTGGAGGCCAGGGGTCCCGAACACTGAAGCTTTCTTT.

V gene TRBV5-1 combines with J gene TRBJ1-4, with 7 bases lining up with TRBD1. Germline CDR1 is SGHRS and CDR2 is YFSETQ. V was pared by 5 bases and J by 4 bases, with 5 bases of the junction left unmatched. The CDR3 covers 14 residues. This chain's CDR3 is CASRPGQFNEKLFF. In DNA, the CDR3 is TGCGCCAGCAGACCGGGACAGTTTAATGAAAAACTGTTTTTT.

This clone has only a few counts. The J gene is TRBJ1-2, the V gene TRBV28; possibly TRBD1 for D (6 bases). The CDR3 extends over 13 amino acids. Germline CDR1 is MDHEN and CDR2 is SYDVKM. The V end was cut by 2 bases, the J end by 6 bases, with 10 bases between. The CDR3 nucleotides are TGTGCCAGCAGTTTAGGACAGTCCGATGGCTACACCTTC. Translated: CASSLGQSDGYTF.

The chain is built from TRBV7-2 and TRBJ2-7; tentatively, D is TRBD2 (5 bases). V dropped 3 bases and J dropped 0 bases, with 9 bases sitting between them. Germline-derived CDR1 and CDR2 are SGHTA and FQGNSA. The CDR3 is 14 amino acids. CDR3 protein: CASSLPGNSYEQYF. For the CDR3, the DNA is TGTGCCAGCAGCTTGCCGGGAAACTCCTACGAGCAGTACTTC.

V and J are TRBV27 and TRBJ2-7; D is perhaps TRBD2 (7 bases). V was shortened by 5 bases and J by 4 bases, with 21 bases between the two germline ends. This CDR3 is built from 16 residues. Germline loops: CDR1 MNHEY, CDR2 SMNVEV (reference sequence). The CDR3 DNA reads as TGTGCCAGCAGTCTCCAAGGGGGGGCGGCCGTTTACGAGCAGTACTTC. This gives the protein CASSLQGGAAVYEQYF.

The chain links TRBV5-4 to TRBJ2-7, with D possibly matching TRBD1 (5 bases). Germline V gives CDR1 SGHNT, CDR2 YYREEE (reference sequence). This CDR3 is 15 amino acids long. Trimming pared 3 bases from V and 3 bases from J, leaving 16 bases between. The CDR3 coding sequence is TGTGCCAGCAGCTCGCAGGGCTCCATGGTCTACGAGCAGTACTTC. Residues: CASSSQGSMVYEQYF.

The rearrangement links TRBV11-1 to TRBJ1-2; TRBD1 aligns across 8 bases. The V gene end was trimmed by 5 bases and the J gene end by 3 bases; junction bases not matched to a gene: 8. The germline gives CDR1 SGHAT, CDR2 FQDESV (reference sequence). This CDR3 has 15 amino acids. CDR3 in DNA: TGTGCCAGCAGCCCTGGGCAGGGGGCGGACTATGGCTACACCTTC. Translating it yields CASSPGQGADYGYTF.

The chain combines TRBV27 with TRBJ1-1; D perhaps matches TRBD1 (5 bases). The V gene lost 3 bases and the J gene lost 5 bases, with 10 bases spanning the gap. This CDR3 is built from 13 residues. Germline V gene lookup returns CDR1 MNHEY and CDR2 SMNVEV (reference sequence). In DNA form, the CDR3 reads TGTGCCAGCAGTTTCTCCAGGGTGACTGAAGCTTTCTTT. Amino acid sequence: CASSFSRVTEAFF.

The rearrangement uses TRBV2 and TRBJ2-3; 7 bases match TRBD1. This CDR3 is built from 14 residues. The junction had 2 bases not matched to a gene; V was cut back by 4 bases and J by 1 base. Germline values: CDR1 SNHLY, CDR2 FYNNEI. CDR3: CASSGDRGTDTQYF. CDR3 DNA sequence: TGTGCCAGCAGTGGGGACAGAGGCACAGATACGCAGTATTTT.

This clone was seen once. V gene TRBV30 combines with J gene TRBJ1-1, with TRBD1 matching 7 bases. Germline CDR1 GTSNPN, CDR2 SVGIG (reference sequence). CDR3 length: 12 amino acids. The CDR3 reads CAEGQMNTEAFF. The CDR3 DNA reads TGTGCGGAGGGACAGATGAACACTGAAGCTTTCTTT.

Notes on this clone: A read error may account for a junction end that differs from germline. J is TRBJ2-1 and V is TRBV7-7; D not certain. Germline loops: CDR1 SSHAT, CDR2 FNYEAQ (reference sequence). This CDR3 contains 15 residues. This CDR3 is CASSLELSNYNEQFF. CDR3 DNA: TGTGCTAGCAGCTTAGAACTGTCGAACTACAATGAGCAGTTCTTC.

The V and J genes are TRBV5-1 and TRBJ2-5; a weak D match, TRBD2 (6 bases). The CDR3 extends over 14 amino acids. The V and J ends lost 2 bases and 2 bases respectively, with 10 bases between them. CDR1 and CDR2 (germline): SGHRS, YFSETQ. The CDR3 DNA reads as TGCGCCAGCAGCTTTAACGCGGGGCAAGAGACCCAGTACTTC. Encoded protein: CASSFNAGQETQYF.

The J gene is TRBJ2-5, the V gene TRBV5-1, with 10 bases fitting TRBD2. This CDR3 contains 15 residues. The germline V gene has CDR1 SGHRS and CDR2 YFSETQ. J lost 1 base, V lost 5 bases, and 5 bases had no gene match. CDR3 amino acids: CASSKTSGSQETQYF. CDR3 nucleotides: TGCGCCAGCAGTAAGACTAGCGGGTCCCAAGAGACCCAGTACTTC.

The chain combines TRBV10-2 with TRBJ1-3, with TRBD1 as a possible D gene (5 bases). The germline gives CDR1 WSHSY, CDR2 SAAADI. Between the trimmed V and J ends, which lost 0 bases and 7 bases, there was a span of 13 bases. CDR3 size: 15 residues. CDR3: CASSESRQGWNTIYF. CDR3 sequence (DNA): TGCGCCAGCAGTGAGTCACGGCAGGGTTGGAACACCATATATTTT.

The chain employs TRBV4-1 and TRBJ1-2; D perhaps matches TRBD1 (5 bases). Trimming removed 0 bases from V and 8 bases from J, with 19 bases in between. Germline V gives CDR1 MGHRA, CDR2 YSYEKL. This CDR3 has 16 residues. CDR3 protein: CASSQDSGRQMEGYTF. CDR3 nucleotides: TGCGCCAGCAGCCAAGATTCCGGGCGACAGATGGAAGGCTACACCTTC.

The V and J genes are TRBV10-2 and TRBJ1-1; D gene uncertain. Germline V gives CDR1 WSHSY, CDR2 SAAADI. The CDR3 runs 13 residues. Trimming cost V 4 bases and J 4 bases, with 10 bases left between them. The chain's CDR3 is CASSVSGRTEAFF. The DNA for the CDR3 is TGCGCCAGCAGTGTTTCTGGGCGCACTGAAGCTTTCTTT.

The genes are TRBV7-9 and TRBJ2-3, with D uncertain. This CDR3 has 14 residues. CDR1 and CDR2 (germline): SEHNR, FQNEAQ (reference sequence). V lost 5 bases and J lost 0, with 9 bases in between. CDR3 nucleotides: TGTGCCAGCAGCCCGGTGTGGAGCACAGATACGCAGTATTTT. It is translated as CASSPVWSTDTQYF.

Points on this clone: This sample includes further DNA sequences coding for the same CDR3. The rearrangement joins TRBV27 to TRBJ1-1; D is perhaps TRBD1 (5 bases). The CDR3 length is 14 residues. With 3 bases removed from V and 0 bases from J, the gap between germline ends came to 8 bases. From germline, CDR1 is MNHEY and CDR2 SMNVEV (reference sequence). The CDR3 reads CASSLGGMNTEAFF. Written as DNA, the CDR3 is TGTGCCAGCAGTTTGGGGGGTATGAACACTGAAGCTTTCTTT.

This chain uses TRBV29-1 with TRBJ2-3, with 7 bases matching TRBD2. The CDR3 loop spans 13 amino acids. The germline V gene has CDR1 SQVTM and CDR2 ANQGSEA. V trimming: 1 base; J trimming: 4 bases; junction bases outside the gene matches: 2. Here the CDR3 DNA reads TGCAGCGTTGAAGGACTAGCCTCAGATACGCAGTATTTT. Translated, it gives CSVEGLASDTQYF.

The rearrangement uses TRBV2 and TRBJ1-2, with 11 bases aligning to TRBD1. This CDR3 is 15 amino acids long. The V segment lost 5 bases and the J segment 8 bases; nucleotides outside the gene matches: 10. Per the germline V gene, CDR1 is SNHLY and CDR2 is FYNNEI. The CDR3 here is CASSTGTGGGNGYTF. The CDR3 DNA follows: TGTGCCAGCAGTACCGGGACAGGGGGGGGTAACGGCTACACCTTC. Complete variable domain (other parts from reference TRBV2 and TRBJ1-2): EPEVTQTPSHQVTQMGQEVILRCVPISNHLYFYWYRQILGQKVEFLVSFYNNEISEKSEIFDDQFSVERPDGSNFTLKIRSTKLEDSAMYFCASSTGTGGGNGYTFGSGTRLTVV.